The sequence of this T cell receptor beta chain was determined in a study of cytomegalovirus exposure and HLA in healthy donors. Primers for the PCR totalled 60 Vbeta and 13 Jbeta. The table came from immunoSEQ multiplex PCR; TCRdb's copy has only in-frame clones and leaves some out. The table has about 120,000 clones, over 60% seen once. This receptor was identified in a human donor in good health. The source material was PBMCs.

The CDR3 nucleotides read TGTGCCAGCAGCTTAGGTGGGACTCACTATGGCTACACCTTC. Translated: CASSLGGTHYGYTF. This sequence joins TRBV11-2 and TRBJ1-2; D might be TRBD1 (5 bases). With 1 base removed from V and 3 bases from J, the gap between germline ends came to 9 bases. This CDR3 spans 14 amino acids. Looked up from germline, CDR1 is SGHAT and CDR2 is FQNNGV.